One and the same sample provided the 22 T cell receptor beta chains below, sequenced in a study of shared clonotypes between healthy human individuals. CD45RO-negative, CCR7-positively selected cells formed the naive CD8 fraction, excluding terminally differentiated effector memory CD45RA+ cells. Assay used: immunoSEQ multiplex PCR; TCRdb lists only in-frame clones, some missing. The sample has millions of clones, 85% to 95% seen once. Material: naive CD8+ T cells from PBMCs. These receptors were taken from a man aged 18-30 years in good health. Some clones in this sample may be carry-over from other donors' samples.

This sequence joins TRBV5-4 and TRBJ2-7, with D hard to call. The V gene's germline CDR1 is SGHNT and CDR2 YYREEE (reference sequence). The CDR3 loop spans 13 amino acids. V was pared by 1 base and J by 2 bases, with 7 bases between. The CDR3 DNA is TGTGCCAGCAGCTTGATTGGGACCTACGAGCAGTACTTC. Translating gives CASSLIGTYEQYF.

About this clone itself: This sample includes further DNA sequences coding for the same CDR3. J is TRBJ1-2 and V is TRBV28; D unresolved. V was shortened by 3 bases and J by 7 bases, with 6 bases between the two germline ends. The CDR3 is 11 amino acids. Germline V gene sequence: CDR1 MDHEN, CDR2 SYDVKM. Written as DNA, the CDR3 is TGTGCCAGCAGTTTCGTGGGTGGCTACACCTTC. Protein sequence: CASSFVGGYTF.

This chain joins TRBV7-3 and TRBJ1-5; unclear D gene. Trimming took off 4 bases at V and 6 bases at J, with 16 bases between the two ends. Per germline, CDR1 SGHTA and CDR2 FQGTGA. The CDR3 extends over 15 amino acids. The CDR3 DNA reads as TGTGCCAGCAGCTACCGAGGAGGGTGGCGTCAGCCCCAGCATTTT. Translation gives CASSYRGGWRQPQHF.

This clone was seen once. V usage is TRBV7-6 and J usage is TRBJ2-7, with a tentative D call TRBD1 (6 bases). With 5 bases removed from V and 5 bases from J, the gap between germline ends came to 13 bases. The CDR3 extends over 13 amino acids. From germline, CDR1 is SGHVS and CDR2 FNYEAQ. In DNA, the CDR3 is TGTGCCAGCAGCCAGGACAGATCCCACGAGCAGTACTTC. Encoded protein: CASSQDRSHEQYF.

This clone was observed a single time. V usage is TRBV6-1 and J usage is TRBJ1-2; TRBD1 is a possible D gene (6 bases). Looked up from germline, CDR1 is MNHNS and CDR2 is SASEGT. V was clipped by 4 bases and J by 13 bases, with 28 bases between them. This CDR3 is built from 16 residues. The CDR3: CASSAIYRASIGEGTF. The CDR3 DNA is TGTGCCAGCAGTGCCATTTACAGGGCCTCAATTGGGGAGGGCACCTTC.

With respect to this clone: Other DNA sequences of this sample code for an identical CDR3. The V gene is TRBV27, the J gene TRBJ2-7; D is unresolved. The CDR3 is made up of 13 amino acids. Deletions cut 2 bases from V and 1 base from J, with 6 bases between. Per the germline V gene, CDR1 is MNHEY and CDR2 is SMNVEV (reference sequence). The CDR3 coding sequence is TGTGCCAGCAGTTTAGAGCGTTCCTACGAGCAGTACTTC. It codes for CASSLERSYEQYF.

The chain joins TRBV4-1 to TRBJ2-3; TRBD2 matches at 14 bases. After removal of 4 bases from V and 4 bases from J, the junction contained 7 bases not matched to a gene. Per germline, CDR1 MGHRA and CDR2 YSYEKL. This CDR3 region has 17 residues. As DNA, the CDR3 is TGCGCCAGCAGCCCGACTAGCGGGAGGGCCATGGCAGATACGCAGTATTTT. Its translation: CASSPTSGRAMADTQYF.

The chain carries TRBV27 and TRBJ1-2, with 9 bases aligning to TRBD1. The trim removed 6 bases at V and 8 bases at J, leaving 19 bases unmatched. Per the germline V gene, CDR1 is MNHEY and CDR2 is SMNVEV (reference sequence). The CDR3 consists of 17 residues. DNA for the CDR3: TGTGCCAGCAGCCATGTGGGCACAGGGGGCGCGCTGGGAGGCTACACCTTC. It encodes CASSHVGTGGALGGYTF.

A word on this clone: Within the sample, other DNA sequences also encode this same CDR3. The CDR3 DNA reads TGTGCCAGCAGCCCATACCAGGGGGAGCTGTTTTTT. Protein: CASSPYQGELFF. V is TRBV7-9 and J is TRBJ2-2, with D uncertain. There are 12 residues in the CDR3. CDR1 is SEHNR and CDR2 is FQNEAQ in the germline V gene (reference sequence). The V gene lost 5 bases and the J gene lost 8 bases, with 9 bases spanning the gap.

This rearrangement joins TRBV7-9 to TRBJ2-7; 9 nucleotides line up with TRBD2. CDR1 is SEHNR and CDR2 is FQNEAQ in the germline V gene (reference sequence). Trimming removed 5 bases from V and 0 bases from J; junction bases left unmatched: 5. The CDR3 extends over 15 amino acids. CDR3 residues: CASSQTSGPSYEQYF. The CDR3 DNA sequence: TGTGCCAGCAGCCAAACTAGCGGGCCCTCCTACGAGCAGTACTTC. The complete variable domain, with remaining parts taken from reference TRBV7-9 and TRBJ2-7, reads DTGVSQNPRHKITKRGQNVTFRCDPISEHNRLYWYRQTLGQGPEFLTYFQNEAQLEKSRLLSDRFSAERPKGSFSTLEIQRTEQGDSAMYLCASSQTSGPSYEQYFGPGTRLTVT.

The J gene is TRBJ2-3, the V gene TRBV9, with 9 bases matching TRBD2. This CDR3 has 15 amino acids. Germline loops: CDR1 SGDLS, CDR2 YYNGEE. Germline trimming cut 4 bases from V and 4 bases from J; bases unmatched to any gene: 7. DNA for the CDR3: TGTGCCAGCAGCTATAGCGGGGGTGGGTCAGATACGCAGTATTTT. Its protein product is CASSYSGGGSDTQYF.

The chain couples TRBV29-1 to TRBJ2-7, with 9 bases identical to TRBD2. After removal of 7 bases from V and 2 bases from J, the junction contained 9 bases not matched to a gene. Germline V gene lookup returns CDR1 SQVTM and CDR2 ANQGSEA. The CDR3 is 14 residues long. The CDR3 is CSAKGREGTYEQYF. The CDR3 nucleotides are TGCAGCGCCAAGGGGCGGGAGGGGACCTACGAGCAGTACTTC.

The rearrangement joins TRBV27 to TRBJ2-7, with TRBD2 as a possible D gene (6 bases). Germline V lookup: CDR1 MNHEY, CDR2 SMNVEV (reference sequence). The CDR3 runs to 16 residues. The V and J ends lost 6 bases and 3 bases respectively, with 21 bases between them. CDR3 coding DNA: TGTGCCAGCAGGGTCACGGCGGGACCCTCCCACTACGAGCAGTACTTC. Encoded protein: CASRVTAGPSHYEQYF.

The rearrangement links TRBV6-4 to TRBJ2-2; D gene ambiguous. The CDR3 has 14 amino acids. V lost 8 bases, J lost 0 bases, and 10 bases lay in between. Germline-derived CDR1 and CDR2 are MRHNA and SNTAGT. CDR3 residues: CASSSIANTGELFF. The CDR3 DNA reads TGTGCCAGCTCCTCCATAGCGAACACCGGGGAGCTGTTTTTT.

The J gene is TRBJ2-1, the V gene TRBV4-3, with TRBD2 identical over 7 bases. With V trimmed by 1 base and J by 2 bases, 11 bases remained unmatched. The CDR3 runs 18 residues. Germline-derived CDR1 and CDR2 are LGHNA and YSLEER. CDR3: CASSQVGIAGETYNEQFF. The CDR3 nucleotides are TGCGCCAGCAGCCAAGTTGGGATAGCGGGCGAGACCTACAATGAGCAGTTCTTC.

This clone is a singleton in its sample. CDR3 loop: CASSFSRGIYEQYF. CDR3 DNA: TGTGCCAGCAGCTTTTCCCGGGGAATTTACGAGCAGTACTTC. The chain uses TRBV11-2 and TRBJ2-7, with D possibly matching TRBD2 (5 bases). This CDR3 is 14 amino acids long. Germline CDR1 reads SGHAT; CDR2 reads FQNNGV. Between the trimmed V and J ends, which lost 3 bases and 4 bases, there was a span of 13 bases.

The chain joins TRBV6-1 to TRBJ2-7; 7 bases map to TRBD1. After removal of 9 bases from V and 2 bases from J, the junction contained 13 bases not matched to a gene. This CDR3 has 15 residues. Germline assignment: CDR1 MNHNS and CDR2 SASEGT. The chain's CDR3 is CASSADRALTYEQYF. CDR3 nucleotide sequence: TGTGCCAGTTCCGCAGACAGGGCCCTTACCTACGAGCAGTACTTC.

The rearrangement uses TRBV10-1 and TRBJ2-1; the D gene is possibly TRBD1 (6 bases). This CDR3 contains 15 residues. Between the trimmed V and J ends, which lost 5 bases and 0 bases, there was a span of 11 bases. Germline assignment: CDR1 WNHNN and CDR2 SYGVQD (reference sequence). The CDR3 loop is CASSPTGLSYNEQFF. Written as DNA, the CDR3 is TGCGCCAGCAGTCCCACAGGGCTCTCCTACAATGAGCAGTTCTTC.

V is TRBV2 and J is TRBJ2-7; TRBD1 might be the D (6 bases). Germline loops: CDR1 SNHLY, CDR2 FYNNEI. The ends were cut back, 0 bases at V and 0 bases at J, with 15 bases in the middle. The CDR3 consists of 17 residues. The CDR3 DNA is TGTGCCAGCAGTGAAGCGGGACAAACTACAATCTCCTACGAGCAGTACTTC. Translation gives CASSEAGQTTISYEQYF.

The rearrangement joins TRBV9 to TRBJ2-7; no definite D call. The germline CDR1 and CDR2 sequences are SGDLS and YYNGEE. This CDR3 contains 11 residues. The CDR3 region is CIPQSSYEQYF. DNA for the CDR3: TGTATCCCACAGAGCTCCTACGAGCAGTACTTC.

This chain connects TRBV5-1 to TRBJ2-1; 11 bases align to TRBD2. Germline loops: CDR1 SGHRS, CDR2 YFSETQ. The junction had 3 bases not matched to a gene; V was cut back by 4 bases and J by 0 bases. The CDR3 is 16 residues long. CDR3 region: CASSVTSGSSYNEQFF. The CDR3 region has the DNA TGCGCCAGCAGCGTAACTAGCGGGAGCTCCTACAATGAGCAGTTCTTC.

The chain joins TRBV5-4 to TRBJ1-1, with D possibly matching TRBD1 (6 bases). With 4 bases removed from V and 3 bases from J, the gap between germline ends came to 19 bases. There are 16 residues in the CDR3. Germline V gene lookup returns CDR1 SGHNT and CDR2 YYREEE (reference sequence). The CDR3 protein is CASSPGSWGRDTEAFF. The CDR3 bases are TGTGCCAGCAGCCCAGGTAGCTGGGGGCGCGACACTGAAGCTTTCTTT.